The clone carrying this T cell receptor (beta chain) came up once. Its antigen is unknown. The data derive from a study of beta chain features in type 1 diabetes. Reverse transcription of all isolated RNA meant that expressed TCRB transcripts were sequenced. TCRdb keeps only in-frame clones here, not all; method: immunoSEQ multiplex PCR. Among 500,000 to 800,000 clones listed, 9.5% to 15% were seen once. Study-wide points: Cells with high TCR expression could be over-represented when cDNA is sequenced. Moderately but significantly shorter TCRB CDR3s were found in Type 1 diabetes patients in all four CD4+ subsets. Compared with healthy donors, patients appeared to share more similar naive, central memory and regulatory TCRB repertoires.

CD4+ cells of the naive, central memory, regulatory and stem cell-like memory types were sorted via CD45RO/CCR7/CD25/CD127/CD95/CD27. Populations obtained by sorting all exceeded 98% purity. The TCR sequence derives from a man aged 30 to 45 with type 1 diabetes. Sequencing input: naive CD4+ T cells from blood.

The CDR3: CASSSGQGNSYEQYF. The CDR3 DNA sequence: TGTGCCAGCAGCTCGGGACAGGGGAACTCCTACGAGCAGTACTTC. The V call is TRBV11-1, the J call TRBJ2-7; TRBD1 aligns across 10 bases. The trim removed 4 bases at V and 0 bases at J, leaving 3 bases unmatched. The CDR3 totals 15 residues. The germline V gene encodes CDR1 SGHAT and CDR2 FQDESV (reference sequence).